Reported below is one TCR beta chain. These data originate in a study of blood T cell repertoires in COVID-19. Looking at the study overall: From T cells, B-cell-depleted T cells, or PBMCs came the material, which was cDNA or gDNA.

Source study methods: How many nucleated cells were present was estimated from reference gene primer amplification. Assay used: immunoSEQ multiplex PCR; TCRdb lists only in-frame clones, some missing. From that table come the V and J calls and clone size; the DNA was used to work out D and trimming. The sample yields about 190,000 clones, roughly three quarters seen once. V was pared by 2 bases and J by 7 bases, with 10 bases of the junction left unmatched. The CDR3 is 17 residues long. CDR1 is SGDLS and CDR2 is YYNGEE in the germline V gene. This TCR derives from a woman between 50 and 59 years old with acute COVID-19. The V and J genes are TRBV9 and TRBJ1-6, with 9 bases aligning to TRBD1. The sequencing input was PBMCs or T cells enriched from blood (not recorded which). The CDR3 here is CASSVSGGTGRNSPLHF. As DNA, the CDR3 is TGTGCCAGCAGCGTTTCAGGGGGGACAGGGAGGAATTCACCCCTCCACTTT. The complete variable domain, with remaining parts taken from reference TRBV9 and TRBJ1-6, reads DSGVTQTPKHLITATGQRVTLRCSPRSGDLSVYWYQQSLDQGLQFLIQYYNGEERAKGNILERFSAQQFPDLHSELNLSSLELGDSALYFCASSVSGGTGRNSPLHFGNGTRLTVT.